These 8 T cell receptor beta chains originate from one sample sequenced in a study of blood T cells in healthy people across ages. Alongside a J-beta primer mix, a sample-barcoded 5' primer served in a second PCR lasting roughly 7 to 11 cycles. TCRdb recomputed calls from the 5' RACE reads with MiXCR, one row per CDR3 protein. The sample includes roughly 800,000 distinct CDR3 sequences, 25% to 30% of them seen just once. These data also featured in a second study, about T cells of mothers and their children.

The sample was blood. The source is a boy between 10 and 17 years old in good health.

The genes are TRBV3-1 and TRBJ2-5; 7 bases agree with TRBD2. Germline CDR1 and CDR2: LGHDT and YNNKEL (reference sequence). The CDR3 covers 15 residues. J gave up 2 bases and V 6 bases, and 9 bases lay outside the gene matches. In DNA, the CDR3 is TGTGCCAGCAGACTTTCTAGCGGACGGCAAGAGACCCAGTACTTC. Amino acids: CASRLSSGRQETQYF.

The chain has TRBV20-1 and TRBJ2-5; TRBD2 might be the D (7 bases). The DNA end lines up better with TRBJ2-7; the J call may be wrong. Germline CDR1 reads DFQATT; CDR2 reads SNEGSKA (reference sequence). The CDR3 totals 12 residues. CDR3 sequence: CSVGGGNYEQYF. DNA for the CDR3: TGCAGTGTTGGGGGGGGCAACTACGAGCAGTACTTC.

This clonotype was recorded a few times. The junction departs from the called germline gene at one end, perhaps through a read error. V usage is TRBV18 and J usage is TRBJ2-7, with D tentatively TRBD1 (6 bases). This CDR3 has 13 residues. Germline assignment: CDR1 KGHSH and CDR2 LQKENI. The CDR3 region is CASSPGDIYEQYF. The CDR3 coding sequence is TGCGCCAGCTCACCAGGGGACATTTACGAGCAGTACTTC.

For this clonotype: At one boundary the junction diverges from the germline segment, which might be a read error. V and J are TRBV20-1 and TRBJ2-7, with TRBD1 as a possible D gene (5 bases). Germline V CDR1 and CDR2: DFQATT, SNEGSKA (reference sequence). This CDR3 spans 15 amino acids. CDR3 sequence reads: CSAATLRTSSYVQYF. CDR3 sequence (DNA): TGCAGTGCCGCTACTCTGAGGACAAGCTCCTACGTGCAGTACTTC.

This clonotype has at least ten counts. V gene TRBV2 combines with J gene TRBJ2-3; D is unresolved. CDR1 is SNHLY, CDR2 FYNNEI, per germline. The ends were cut back, 4 bases at V and 14 bases at J, with 16 bases in the middle. CDR3 length: 12 amino acids. CDR3 bases: TGTGCCAGCAGTGGATCAGCCCATTCGTTGTATTTT. Its translation is CASSGSAHSLYF.

This clonotype was seen more than once but under ten times. This chain uses TRBV12-3 or TRBV12-4 with TRBJ1-3, with D unclear. The CDR3 sequence is 15 residues long. V lost 4 bases to trimming and J lost 0 bases, with 10 bases between them. CDR3 bases: TGTGCCAGCAGTTGGGGAGTTCTCTCTGGAAACACCATATATTTT. Protein product: CASSWGVLSGNTIYF.

This clonotype was observed a handful of times. The chain employs TRBV5-1 and TRBJ1-2; TRBD1 matches at 7 bases. Germline CDR1 is SGHRS and CDR2 is YFSETQ. The CDR3 consists of 14 residues. The trim removed 2 bases at V and 3 bases at J, leaving 4 bases unmatched. CDR3: CASSFPGQHYGYTF. CDR3 nucleotide sequence: TGCGCCAGCAGCTTCCCGGGACAGCACTATGGCTACACCTTC.

V gene TRBV12-3 or TRBV12-4 combines with J gene TRBJ2-1; D unclear. Near its end, the DNA agrees better with TRBJ2-7, so the J call may be wrong. The CDR3 covers 15 residues. CDR3 nucleotide sequence: TGTGCCAGCAGTTTACATGAAGACCCTACCTACGAGCAGTACTTC. It translates to CASSLHEDPTYEQYF.